This T cell receptor beta chain was identified in a study of regulatory T cells in long-lasting Graves disease. Study-wide results and limits: Persistent Graves' cases showed lower TCR diversity than newly diagnosed cases. Fewer public clonotypes were shared by new patients (just under 1,000) than by persistent patients (about 2,800).

Germline V gene data show CDR1 as MNHNS and CDR2 as SASEGT. The CDR3 covers 16 residues. V lost 1 base and J lost 6; bases outside the gene matches: 7. As for this clonotype: The antigen is undetermined. The conserved phenylalanine or tryptophan normally closing the CDR3 is absent here, so this likely arose from a read error.

As for time point: newly diagnosed GD, antithyroid drugs for less than 3 months. RNA extracted from PBMCs served as the sequencing template. Construction of TCR beta libraries relied on iRepertoire HTBI primers and on Arm-PCR targeting CDR3 regions. TCRdb passed the multiplex PCR reads through MiXCR, listing each CDR3 protein once. The data hold around 480,000 distinct CDR3 sequences, with around 16% observed a single time. The same data also contributed to another study, on T cells in Graves' hyperthyroidism and ophthalmopathy.

Sequencing was performed on peripheral blood mononuclear cells (PBMCs), taken at new diagnosis, from a patient treated with antithyroid drugs. This sequence joins TRBV6-1 and TRBJ2-3, with TRBD2 identical over 10 bases. This receptor was obtained from a woman aged 40-65 years with Graves disease. In DNA, the CDR3 is TGTGCCAGCAGTGAAGGAGCGGGGGGGGGGACGGATACGCAGTATTCT. Protein sequence: CASSEGAGGGTDTQYS.